This T cell receptor (beta chain) was retrieved from a study of T-cell memory formation after mild COVID-19. The overall study: TCR clusters mostly belonged to single donors.

Using its own MiXCR run on the 5' RACE reads, TCRdb lists one record per CDR3 protein. Among hundreds of thousands of distinct CDR3 sequences, roughly 20% were seen once, and the ten largest hold approximately 13%. The length of the CDR3 is 12 residues. The V gene's germline CDR1 is SGHRS and CDR2 YFSETQ. Many counts were recorded for this clonotype. One end of the junction varies from germline; a read error may be responsible. Sequenced input: PBMCs or a T cell subset sorted from them (not recorded which). This clonotype originated in an adult woman who had mild COVID-19 (a few samples of this study predate the infection). Cell type and time point are not known. The rearrangement links TRBV5-1 to TRBJ2-1; 7 bases fit TRBD2. The CDR3 bases are TGTGCCAGCAGCTTGGGGGGGAATGAGCAGTTCTTC. Its translation: CASSLGGNEQFF.